The clone carrying this T cell receptor (beta chain) has just one count. The sample belongs to a study of T cells in Graves' hyperthyroidism and ophthalmopathy. The germline V gene has CDR1 MDHEN and CDR2 SYDVKM. The CDR3 is 16 amino acids. The V end lost 6 bases, the J end lost 1 base, and 15 bases lay between the germline ends. Amplified regions were TCR beta CDR3 sequences from RNA transcripts. The HTBI primer set drove a first-round RT-PCR of the TCR CDR3. TCRdb itself ran the multiplex PCR reads through MiXCR, one entry per CDR3 protein. Among around 560,000 distinct CDR3 sequences listed, 16% were seen once.

Sequencing was done on a sample of blood. The chain has TRBV28 and TRBJ2-2, with TRBD2 as a possible D gene (5 bases). This TCR was sampled from a woman aged 18-29 years with Graves' hyperthyroidism. The CDR3 DNA sequence: TGTGCCAGCAGAAGGTGGGAGTCGATGAACACCGGGGAGCTGTTTTTT. Translating it yields CASRRWESMNTGELFF. Variable domain in full (rest from reference TRBV28 and TRBJ2-2): DVKVTQSSRYLVKRTGEKVFLECVQDMDHENMFWYRQDPGLGLRLIYFSYDVKMKEKGDIPEGYSVSREKKERFSLILESASTNQTSMYLCASRRWESMNTGELFFGEGSRLTVL.